The 21 T cell receptor beta chains listed next were all sequenced from one sample in a study of cytomegalovirus exposure and HLA in healthy donors. In the PCR, 60 Vbeta and 13 Jbeta primers were used. Repertoires were generated with immunoSEQ multiplex PCR, while TCRdb's copy carries only in-frame clones and drops some. The sample yields approximately 170,000 clones, 60% to 85% seen once. Sequencing was carried out using PBMCs. These receptors all stem from a female donor in good health and CMV-seronegative.

The chain couples TRBV19 to TRBJ2-2, with D tentatively TRBD2 (5 bases). The V and J ends lost 7 bases and 3 bases respectively, with 15 bases between them. This CDR3 region has 15 residues. Germline assignment: CDR1 LNHDA and CDR2 SQIVND (reference sequence). CDR3 sequence: CASTLAGLYTGELFF. The CDR3 nucleotides are TGTGCCAGTACGCTGGCAGGACTTTACACCGGGGAGCTGTTTTTT.

This chain connects TRBV5-1 to TRBJ2-5; D perhaps matches TRBD1 (6 bases). Trimming took 7 bases from V and 5 from J, leaving 18 bases between them. The CDR3 consists of 14 residues. From germline, CDR1 is SGHRS and CDR2 YFSETQ. The CDR3 reads CASRRTGTTETQYF. DNA of the CDR3: TGCGCCAGCCGAAGAACAGGGACGACGGAGACCCAGTACTTC. The variable domain in full, with the rest retrieved from reference TRBV5-1 and TRBJ2-5, is KAGVTQTPRYLIKTRGQQVTLSCSPISGHRSVSWYQQTPGQGLQFLFEYFSETQRNKGNFPGRFSGRQFSNSRSEMNVSTLELGDSALYLCASRRTGTTETQYFGPGTRLLVL.

This clone was recorded once. The chain joins TRBV19 to TRBJ1-5; 8 bases are shared with TRBD1. The CDR3 sequence is 16 residues long. The J segment lost 5 bases and the V segment lost 8 bases, leaving 14 bases of the junction unmatched. Germline assignment: CDR1 LNHDA and CDR2 SQIVND (reference sequence). The CDR3 bases are TGTGCCAGTCATACAGGGGGGGGGAGGTACGATCAGCCCCAGCATTTT. It yields the protein CASHTGGGRYDQPQHF.

The chain joins TRBV19 to TRBJ2-1; D not resolved. V lost 1 base to trimming and J lost 4 bases, with 11 bases between them. Germline V gene sequence: CDR1 LNHDA, CDR2 SQIVND (reference sequence). The CDR3 has 15 amino acids. The CDR3 reads CASSIGAVEYNEQFF. The DNA of the CDR3 is TGTGCCAGTAGTATAGGGGCAGTTGAATACAATGAGCAGTTCTTC.

The V gene is TRBV7-2, the J gene TRBJ1-1; D is possibly TRBD1 (5 bases). V dropped 1 base and J dropped 4 bases, with 13 bases sitting between them. The CDR3 sequence is 15 residues long. Germline lookup yields CDR1 SGHTA and CDR2 FQGNSA. CDR3 nucleotides: TGTGCCAGCAGCTTAGTGCAGGGCGGCAGCACTGAAGCTTTCTTT. It encodes CASSLVQGGSTEAFF.

This chain uses TRBV4-1 with TRBJ2-1, with 10 bases matching TRBD2. Germline values: CDR1 MGHRA, CDR2 YSYEKL. V lost 1 base, J lost 8 bases, and 11 bases stayed unmatched. The CDR3 contains 17 residues. Here the CDR3 reads CASSQGLAGTSVYEQFF. The DNA for the CDR3 is TGCGCCAGCAGCCAAGGACTTGCCGGGACTAGCGTTTATGAGCAGTTCTTC.

The V and J genes are TRBV28 and TRBJ1-5, with 11 nucleotides matching TRBD1. V was clipped by 11 bases and J by 3 bases; unmatched bases: 15. Per germline, CDR1 MDHEN and CDR2 SYDVKM. CDR3 length equals 17 residues. The CDR3 DNA follows: TGTGCCGTCCGGGACAGGGGGGAAGCTGACGACAATCAGCCCCAGCATTTT. Its translation: CAVRDRGEADDNQPQHF. The full variable domain, with the rest looked up from reference TRBV28 and TRBJ1-5, is DVKVTQSSRYLVKRTGEKVFLECVQDMDHENMFWYRQDPGLGLRLIYFSYDVKMKEKGDIPEGYSVSREKKERFSLILESASTNQTSMYLCAVRDRGEADDNQPQHFGDGTRLSIL.

For this clone: At one end the junction does not follow the germline gene, possibly because of a read error. The rearrangement links TRBV18 to TRBJ1-5; 9 nucleotides agree with TRBD1. Germline V gene lookup returns CDR1 KGHSH and CDR2 LQKENI. The CDR3 is 14 residues long. The CDR3 nucleotides read TGTGCCAGCTCATCAACAGGGGGCAAGCAGCCCCAGCATTTT. Residues: CASSSTGGKQPQHF.

The sample holds a few counts of this clone. The chain uses TRBV6-5 and TRBJ2-5, with D possibly TRBD1 on 6 matching bases. Germline values: CDR1 MNHEY, CDR2 SVGAGI. The V and J ends lost 6 bases and 3 bases respectively, with 17 bases between them. The CDR3 consists of 15 residues. The CDR3 nucleotides read TGTGCCAGCAGCCCTTCTCGAGGGGGAGAAGAGACCCAGTACTTC. As protein: CASSPSRGGEETQYF.

The chain recombines TRBV13 with TRBJ2-6, with TRBD2 identical over 8 bases. After removal of 4 bases from V and 1 base from J, the junction contained 12 bases not matched to a gene. The CDR3 extends over 19 amino acids. Germline-derived CDR1 and CDR2 are PRHDT and FYEKMQ (reference sequence). This CDR3 reads CASSSYHDGGRSGANVLTF. The CDR3 DNA follows: TGTGCCAGCAGCTCCTATCATGATGGCGGGAGGTCTGGGGCCAACGTCCTGACTTTC.

The genes are TRBV10-3 and TRBJ2-3, with 9 bases identical to TRBD2. Trimming removed 2 bases from V and 7 bases from J; junction bases left unmatched: 10. Germline CDR1 reads ENHRY; CDR2 reads SYGVKD. The CDR3 has 16 amino acids. The CDR3, as DNA: TGTGCCATCAGTGAGCCCGGTAGCGGGGGCCAGAATACGCAGTATTTT. Its translation is CAISEPGSGGQNTQYF.

This chain connects TRBV18 to TRBJ2-7; 8 bases align to TRBD2. The trim removed 4 bases at V and 4 bases at J, leaving 6 bases unmatched. The germline V gene has CDR1 KGHSH and CDR2 LQKENI. This CDR3 is 14 amino acids long. In DNA form, the CDR3 reads TGTGCCAGCTCACGACCGGGACTAGAATACGAGCAGTACTTC. Protein product: CASSRPGLEYEQYF.

DNA for the CDR3: TGTGCCAGCAGCCCTACGACACAATCCTATGGCTACACCTTC. This encodes CASSPTTQSYGYTF. This rearrangement joins TRBV7-3 to TRBJ1-2, with D uncertain. V was trimmed by 5 bases and J by 4 bases, leaving 14 bases between them. Germline lookup yields CDR1 SGHTA and CDR2 FQGTGA. The length of the CDR3 is 14 residues.

This clone was picked up one time. V is TRBV19 and J is TRBJ1-4, with unresolved D. The CDR3 sequence is 16 residues long. Trimming cost V 6 bases and J 3 bases, with 17 bases left between them. Per germline, CDR1 LNHDA and CDR2 SQIVND (reference sequence). The CDR3 spells CASRTFEASPNEKLFF. The DNA for the CDR3 is TGTGCCAGTAGGACTTTTGAGGCATCACCTAATGAAAAACTGTTTTTT.

The V and J genes are TRBV11-1 and TRBJ2-5; the match to TRBD1 covers 8 bases. The V and J ends lost 0 bases and 3 bases, in that order; junction bases with no gene match: 6. There are 16 residues in the CDR3. The germline V gene encodes CDR1 SGHAT and CDR2 FQDESV (reference sequence). The CDR3 DNA follows: TGTGCCAGCAGCTTAGCGTTCCAACAGGGGGAAGAGACCCAGTACTTC. This sequence encodes CASSLAFQQGEETQYF.

CDR3 in amino acids: CASSLESGYNEQFF. CDR3 in DNA: TGCGCCAGCAGCTTGGAATCAGGGTACAATGAGCAGTTCTTC. The chain employs TRBV5-1 and TRBJ2-1; a possible D gene is TRBD1 (5 bases). Trimming cost V 0 bases and J 4 bases, with 8 bases left between them. The length of the CDR3 is 14 residues. Germline V gene data show CDR1 as SGHRS and CDR2 as YFSETQ.

The chain carries TRBV5-6 and TRBJ1-1; possibly TRBD1 for D (5 bases). Germline CDR1 SGHDT, CDR2 YYEEEE. Between the trimmed V and J ends, which lost 3 bases and 1 base, there was a span of 10 bases. The CDR3 has 14 amino acids. The CDR3 DNA sequence: TGTGCCAGCAGCTGGGTTCAGGGGAACACTGAAGCTTTCTTT. Translation gives CASSWVQGNTEAFF.

The chain carries TRBV25-1 and TRBJ1-2; TRBD1 matches 11 bases. V shed 3 bases, J shed 3 bases, and the junction held 9 bases outside the gene matches. This CDR3 spans 17 amino acids. The V gene's germline CDR1 is MGHDK and CDR2 SYGVNS. CDR3 bases: TGTGCCAGCAGTGACGGGACAGGGGGAGAAGCCTACTATGGCTACACCTTC. It codes for CASSDGTGGEAYYGYTF.

This chain connects TRBV28 to TRBJ1-2; perhaps TRBD1 as D (5 bases). CDR3 length equals 11 residues. V was cut by 5 bases and J by 6 bases, with 7 bases left in between. Germline values: CDR1 MDHEN, CDR2 SYDVKM. The CDR3 loop reads CASSPGNGYTF. Written as DNA, the CDR3 is TGTGCCAGCAGTCCAGGGAATGGCTACACCTTC.

The CDR3, as DNA: TGCGCCAGCAGCTTGGAGGGACAGGGGGGCTACAATGAGCAGTTCTTC. It specifies CASSLEGQGGYNEQFF. The chain joins TRBV5-1 to TRBJ2-1, with 11 bases lining up with TRBD1. Germline CDR1 is SGHRS and CDR2 is YFSETQ. Trimming at V came to 0 bases and at J to 3 bases, leaving 2 bases not matched to a gene. This CDR3 has 16 residues.

The rearrangement uses TRBV27 and TRBJ2-1; 12 bases fit TRBD2. The V segment lost 6 bases and the J segment 1 base; nucleotides outside the gene matches: 4. CDR1 is MNHEY and CDR2 is SMNVEV in the germline V gene (reference sequence). This CDR3 is 16 amino acids long. The CDR3 DNA sequence: TGTGCCAGCAGCCGGACTAGCGGGGAGTCCTACAATGAGCAGTTCTTC. Its protein is CASSRTSGESYNEQFF.